Only a few counts were recorded for the clone carrying this T cell receptor (beta chain). The antigen is unknown. Source study methods: A papillary thyroid cancer distant-metastasis classifier was built from CDR3 differences across clinicopathological groups. Via MiXCR, TCRdb re-called the PCR reads. The V and J calls shown here were made by TCRdb, not taken from the authors' results. The data contain several thousand clones, 20% to 30% of them singletons. Every patient was untreated before thyroid surgery. This entry belongs to a study of metastatic and nonmetastatic thyroid tumors. Study overall: The study looked at repertoires side by side in blood and in tumor or nodule tissue from malignant and benign thyroid patients.

Whole-study findings and limits: Reports indicated that malignant thyroid tumors showed significantly higher TCR beta diversity than benign nodules did, in blood and tumor.

The CDR3 consists of 15 residues. V was cut by 2 bases and J by 1 base, with 12 bases left in between. The germline CDR1 and CDR2 sequences are LNHDA and SQIVND (reference sequence). The TCR sequence derives from a female donor with papillary thyroid cancer or a benign thyroid nodule (not recorded which). Some clones in this sample may be carry-over from other donors' samples. The sample taken for sequencing was tumor tissue. This sequence joins TRBV19 and TRBJ2-7, with unresolved D. This CDR3 is CASSISPGRSYEQYF. The DNA for the CDR3 is TGTGCCAGTAGTATATCCCCAGGAAGGTCCTACGAGCAGTACTTC.